These 30 T cell receptor beta chains were all obtained from the same sample, sequenced in a study of T cell repertoires in cytomegalovirus infection. Via MiXCR, TCRdb re-called the reads, giving one row per CDR3 protein. The sample yields roughly 760,000 distinct CDR3 sequences, roughly a third seen once. The sequencing sample was made of PBMCs. The receptors were gathered from a human donor in good health (CMV status not recorded). Some clones in this sample may be carry-over from other donors' samples.

On this clonotype itself: Possible read error: a much larger clone is one base away. This chain links TRBV25-1 with TRBJ1-2; TRBD1 might be the D (5 bases). The CDR3 consists of 15 residues. Germline-derived CDR1 and CDR2 are MGHDK and SYGVNS. CDR3 DNA sequence: TGTGCCAGCCTCGCTGACCAGGGTACCAACTATGGCGACACCTTC. Protein product: CASLADQGTNYGDTF.

This chain connects TRBV19 to TRBJ1-5; D is unresolved. Germline V gene lookup returns CDR1 LNHDA and CDR2 SQIVND (reference sequence). V dropped 7 bases and J dropped 1 base, with 14 bases sitting between them. The CDR3 spans 15 residues. CDR3 residues: CASILGRRSNQPQHF. As DNA, the CDR3 is TGTGCCAGTATCCTGGGGAGGCGGAGCAATCAGCCCCAGCATTTT.

This clonotype showed up just a few times. The genes are TRBV20-1 and TRBJ2-5; 13 bases are a match to TRBD2. V gave up 2 bases and J gave up 10 bases; unmatched junction bases: 7. The germline CDR1 and CDR2 sequences are DFQATT and SNEGSKA (reference sequence). The CDR3 spans 14 residues. CDR3 in amino acids: CSARSLGLAGNQYF. CDR3 nucleotide sequence: TGCAGTGCTAGATCCCTGGGACTAGCGGGGAACCAGTACTTC.

This clonotype occurred a few times. V and J are TRBV5-4 and TRBJ2-2; 10 bases map to TRBD2. V lost 4 bases and J lost 3; bases outside the gene matches: 12. The CDR3 contains 18 residues. Germline V gene sequence: CDR1 SGHNT, CDR2 YYREEE (reference sequence). In DNA form, the CDR3 reads TGTGCCAGCAGCACCCGAGGAGTAGCGGGGGGAGACACCGGGGAGCTGTTTTTT. Translating gives CASSTRGVAGGDTGELFF. Drawing the rest from reference TRBV5-4 and TRBJ2-2, the complete variable domain is ETGVTQSPTHLIKTRGQQVTLRCSSQSGHNTVSWYQQALGQGPQFIFQYYREEENGRGNFPPRFSGLQFPNYSSELNVNALELDDSALYLCASSTRGVAGGDTGELFFGEGSRLTVL.

The CDR3 sequence is CAIGNPGSKRETQYF. The CDR3 region has the DNA TGTGCCATCGGAAACCCGGGATCTAAAAGGGAGACCCAGTACTTC. The chain combines TRBV10-3 with TRBJ2-5, with D maybe TRBD2 (5 bases). V lost 8 bases to trimming and J lost 5 bases, with 21 bases between them. Germline V lookup: CDR1 ENHRY, CDR2 SYGVKD. The CDR3 consists of 15 residues.

This chain connects TRBV6-6 to TRBJ1-1; 9 nucleotides align to TRBD1. This CDR3 region has 15 residues. CDR1 is MNHNY, CDR2 SVGAGI, per germline (reference sequence). The V gene end was trimmed by 0 bases and the J gene end by 6 bases; junction bases not matched to a gene: 5. DNA of the CDR3: TGTGCCAGCAGTTACTCCGGGACAGGGACTGCTGAAGCTTTCTTT. Translating gives CASSYSGTGTAEAFF.

This clonotype was seen only a few times. The rearrangement uses TRBV4-1 and TRBJ1-5, with D unclear. Trimming took off 6 bases at V and 0 bases at J, with 9 bases between the two ends. The germline V gene has CDR1 MGHRA and CDR2 YSYEKL. This CDR3 comprises 14 residues. CDR3: CASRSLYSNQPQHF. In DNA form, the CDR3 reads TGCGCCAGCAGGTCACTTTATAGCAATCAGCCCCAGCATTTT.

There are many counts of this clonotype. The gene calls are TRBV7-2 and TRBJ2-5; D remains unclear. This CDR3 spans 14 amino acids. In germline, CDR1 is SGHTA, CDR2 FQGNSA. The V end was cut by 7 bases, the J end by 1 base, with 13 bases between. The CDR3 loop is CASTPIGFQETQYF. CDR3 nucleotide sequence: TGTGCCAGCACCCCTATCGGGTTCCAAGAGACCCAGTACTTC.

This sequence joins TRBV19 and TRBJ2-3; a possible D gene is TRBD2 (7 bases). The CDR3 is 16 residues long. The V and J ends lost 7 bases and 6 bases respectively, with 23 bases between them. Germline V gives CDR1 LNHDA, CDR2 SQIVND (reference sequence). The DNA of the CDR3 is TGTGCCAGTACCCGAACCGGGGGGCTGAGGGGCGATACGCAGTATTTT. Protein sequence: CASTRTGGLRGDTQYF.

V usage is TRBV29-1 and J usage is TRBJ2-1; 12 nucleotides align to TRBD2. Trimming took 4 bases from V and 7 from J; bases not matched to a gene: 5. The CDR3 sequence is 14 residues long. Germline V lookup: CDR1 SQVTM, CDR2 ANQGSEA. The CDR3 spells CSVVGTSGWNEQFF. The CDR3 DNA follows: TGCAGCGTTGTGGGGACTAGCGGGTGGAATGAGCAGTTCTTC.

This chain joins TRBV9 and TRBJ2-7; 8 bases fit TRBD1. J lost 6 bases, V lost 4 bases, and 9 bases had no gene match. The CDR3 runs to 14 residues. CDR1 and CDR2 from the germline V gene are SGDLS and YYNGEE. The CDR3: CASSRTGTPFEQYF. The CDR3 DNA reads TGTGCCAGCAGCAGGACAGGGACTCCCTTCGAGCAGTACTTC.

CDR3 in DNA: TGTGCCAGCAGACAGGGGGCTAAGACCGGGGAGCTGTTTTTT. Translated: CASRQGAKTGELFF. V usage is TRBV2 and J usage is TRBJ2-2; 9 bases fit TRBD1. The V gene's germline CDR1 is SNHLY and CDR2 FYNNEI. V trimming: 6 bases; J trimming: 5 bases; junction bases outside the gene matches: 4. This CDR3 has 14 amino acids.

This clonotype was picked up a small number of times. The rearrangement uses TRBV12-3 or TRBV12-4 and TRBJ1-5, with 8 bases lining up with TRBD1. There are 13 residues in the CDR3. V lost 5 bases, J lost 5 bases, and 2 bases stayed unmatched. The CDR3, as DNA: TGTGCCAGCAGTGACAGGGGCTATCAGCCCCAGCATTTT. Its translation is CASSDRGYQPQHF.

This clonotype was observed at least ten times. This sequence joins TRBV6-1 and TRBJ1-5, with 8 positions matching TRBD1. The V segment lost 1 base and the J segment 5 bases; nucleotides outside the gene matches: 7. Germline CDR1 MNHNS, CDR2 SASEGT. CDR3 size: 16 residues. The CDR3 region has the DNA TGTGCCAGCAGTGAAGGACAGGGGAGGAACCATCAGCCCCAGCATTTT. Residues: CASSEGQGRNHQPQHF.

This clonotype was recorded at least ten times. In DNA form, the CDR3 reads TGTGCCAGCAGCTTTCTGGACAGGGCAGGAGATACGCAGTATTTT. Translating gives CASSFLDRAGDTQYF. V and J are TRBV7-6 and TRBJ2-3, with 8 bases fitting TRBD1. This CDR3 spans 15 amino acids. After removal of 3 bases from V and 5 bases from J, the junction contained 7 bases not matched to a gene. Germline V gene sequence: CDR1 SGHVS, CDR2 FNYEAQ. Full variable domain (missing parts from reference TRBV7-6 and TRBJ2-3): GAGVSQSPRYKVTKRGQDVALRCDPISGHVSLYWYRQALGQGPEFLTYFNYEAQQDKSGLPNDRFSAERPEGSISTLTIQRTEQRDSAMYRCASSFLDRAGDTQYFGPGTRLTVL.

V usage is TRBV14 and J usage is TRBJ2-1; 8 bases map to TRBD1. Germline V lookup: CDR1 SGHDN, CDR2 FVKESK. This CDR3 comprises 15 residues. Trimming at V came to 2 bases and at J to 2 bases, leaving 2 bases not matched to a gene. CDR3 residues: CASSQPDRAYNEQFF. CDR3 nucleotide sequence: TGTGCCAGCAGCCAACCGGACAGGGCCTACAATGAGCAGTTCTTC.

To note about this clonotype: This is likely a read error, given that the CDR3 carries no conserved phenylalanine or tryptophan at its end. The DNA is omitted, as the CDR3 cannot be located on it reliably, and the CDR3 follows TCRdb's listing. CDR3 sequence reads: CASSLAGGGGSYTTYL. The chain combines TRBV7-3 with TRBJ2-3; TRBD2 reflects the table's D call only, with no check against the DNA. Germline assignment: CDR1 SGHTA and CDR2 FQGTGA. The CDR3 contains 16 residues when both ends are counted.

The gene calls are TRBV27 and TRBJ2-6, with TRBD2 as a possible D gene (5 bases). The V gene lost 4 bases and the J gene lost 0 bases, with 19 bases spanning the gap. The CDR3 is 19 amino acids. Germline V gene data show CDR1 as MNHEY and CDR2 as SMNVEV (reference sequence). The CDR3 nucleotides are TGTGCCAGCAGTTCGTACATTAGGAGGAGCCGCTCTGGGGCCAACGTCCTGACTTTC. This encodes CASSSYIRRSRSGANVLTF.

The chain has TRBV28 and TRBJ2-7; D is perhaps TRBD1 or TRBD2 (5 bases each). The CDR3 length is 14 residues. CDR1 and CDR2 (germline): MDHEN, SYDVKM. With 1 base removed from V and 3 bases from J, the gap between germline ends came to 10 bases. The chain's CDR3 is CASSLSGQYYEQYF. The DNA of the CDR3 is TGTGCCAGCAGTTTATCGGGGCAGTACTACGAGCAGTACTTC.

The J gene is TRBJ1-1, the V gene TRBV15; no reliable D call. CDR1 LNHNV and CDR2 YYDKDF come from the germline V gene (reference sequence). CDR3 length: 14 residues. The ends were cut back, 0 bases at V and 1 base at J, with 6 bases in the middle. The CDR3 reads CATSRDPGNTEAFF. Here the CDR3 DNA reads TGTGCCACCAGCAGAGATCCAGGGAACACTGAAGCTTTCTTT.

Note on this clonotype: At one of its ends the junction is not consistent with the germline gene, which may arise from a read error. This chain joins TRBV6-2 or TRBV6-3 and TRBJ1-2; D is possibly TRBD1 (6 bases). Germline CDR1 MNHEY, CDR2 SVGEGT. The CDR3 is 17 amino acids. CDR3 in DNA: TGTGCCAGCAGTTACCAACAGGGACGCACGTGGGACTATGGCGACACCTTC. It codes for CASSYQQGRTWDYGDTF.

A remark on this clonotype: Because the CDR3 is missing its conserved closing phenylalanine or tryptophan, this is likely a read error. The chain couples TRBV7-2 to TRBJ2-1; 12 bases agree with TRBD2. Per germline, CDR1 SGHTA and CDR2 FQGNSA. This CDR3 has 15 residues. With 6 bases clipped from V and 3 bases from J, the junction kept 3 bases outside the gene matches. The CDR3 nucleotides read TGTGCCAGCAGGCTAGCGGGGGGGATCTACAATGAGCAGTTCTTA. As protein: CASRLAGGIYNEQFL.

This clonotype was detected only a few times. V is TRBV10-3 and J is TRBJ1-5; D is possibly TRBD1 (6 bases). Germline-derived CDR1 and CDR2 are ENHRY and SYGVKD. The CDR3 loop spans 14 amino acids. V was pared by 11 bases and J by 0 bases, with 14 bases between. The CDR3 protein is CASGDTHSNQPQHF. CDR3 bases: TGTGCCTCGGGGGACACTCATAGCAATCAGCCCCAGCATTTT.

The rearrangement links TRBV7-6 to TRBJ2-4; maybe TRBD2 (6 bases). Per germline, CDR1 SGHVS and CDR2 FNYEAQ. The CDR3 runs to 14 residues. V was cut by 1 base and J by 6 bases, with 10 bases left in between. CDR3 protein: CASSLGGGRNIQYF. CDR3 bases: TGTGCCAGCAGCTTAGGTGGAGGGCGAAACATTCAGTACTTC.

J is TRBJ1-4 and V is TRBV6-1, with 7 bases matching TRBD1. The CDR3 has 15 residues. The trim removed 6 bases at V and 5 bases at J, leaving 9 bases unmatched. The germline V gene encodes CDR1 MNHNS and CDR2 SASEGT. CDR3: CASRDPGTENEKLFF. CDR3 DNA: TGTGCCAGCAGGGACCCCGGGACAGAGAATGAAAAACTGTTTTTT.

This clonotype was picked up a small number of times. The chain joins TRBV15 to TRBJ2-1, with D possibly TRBD2 on 5 matching bases. Between the trimmed V and J ends, which lost 8 bases and 1 base, there was a span of 12 bases. In germline, CDR1 is LNHNV, CDR2 YYDKDF (reference sequence). This CDR3 is 14 amino acids long. The CDR3 sequence: CATGGSGSYNEQFF. The CDR3 nucleotides are TGTGCCACCGGAGGAAGCGGATCCTACAATGAGCAGTTCTTC.

This clonotype was counted only a few times. V usage is TRBV20-1 and J usage is TRBJ1-1; 9 bases match TRBD1. Germline loops: CDR1 DFQATT, CDR2 SNEGSKA (reference sequence). This CDR3 comprises 14 residues. J lost 4 bases, V lost 2 bases, and 5 bases had no gene match. The CDR3 loop is CSARLDRGPTEAFF. The CDR3 DNA reads as TGCAGTGCTAGATTGGACAGGGGACCCACTGAAGCTTTCTTT.

This clonotype showed up just a few times. V usage is TRBV7-2 and J usage is TRBJ1-4, with D possibly TRBD1 on 5 matching bases. The germline CDR1 and CDR2 sequences are SGHTA and FQGNSA. The V gene lost 7 bases and the J gene lost 7 bases, with 16 bases spanning the gap. The CDR3 spans 14 residues. CDR3 DNA: TGTGCCAGCACCTCACAGGCCTCAGGTGAAAAACTGTTTTTT. Residues: CASTSQASGEKLFF.

This clonotype was counted a few times. The V and J genes are TRBV7-9 and TRBJ2-1; tentative D call: TRBD1 (6 bases). V lost 2 bases and J lost 4, with 21 bases in between. There are 18 residues in the CDR3. Germline CDR1 SEHNR, CDR2 FQNEAQ (reference sequence). DNA for the CDR3: TGTGCCAGCAGCTTACCCCCCGAACAGGGAAGTTTGTACAATGAGCAGTTCTTC. It specifies CASSLPPEQGSLYNEQFF.

This chain connects TRBV28 to TRBJ1-3; D ambiguous. Germline V CDR1 and CDR2: MDHEN, SYDVKM. Trimming took 3 bases from V and 0 from J, leaving 9 bases between them. The CDR3 spans 15 residues. The CDR3 sequence: CASSFRISSGNTIYF. In DNA form, the CDR3 reads TGTGCCAGCAGTTTTCGTATTAGCTCTGGAAACACCATATATTTT.